These 16 T cell receptor beta chains came from one sample sequenced in a study of cytomegalovirus exposure and HLA in healthy donors. The PCR made use of 60 Vbeta and 13 Jbeta primers. This table comes from immunoSEQ multiplex PCR, and its TCRdb copy is limited to in-frame clones, with some not included. The table shows about 97,000 clones, with around four fifths occurring only once. The sample comprised PBMCs. These receptors were taken from a man aged 35-49 years in good health and CMV-seronegative.

Worth noting for this clone: Different DNA sequences within this sample yield the same CDR3. The V gene is TRBV5-6, the J gene TRBJ2-5, with TRBD2 matching 11 bases. The length of the CDR3 is 15 residues. V shed 2 bases, J shed 3 bases, and the junction held 3 bases outside the gene matches. Germline V gene data show CDR1 as SGHDT and CDR2 as YYEEEE. The CDR3 coding sequence is TGTGCCAGCAGCTTAACTAGCGGGGGTGAAGAGACCCAGTACTTC. It is translated as CASSLTSGGEETQYF.

The chain links TRBV6-6 to TRBJ1-1; D gene ambiguous. In germline, CDR1 is MNHNY, CDR2 SVGAGI (reference sequence). This CDR3 comprises 14 residues. The V end lost 5 bases, the J end lost 1 base, and 11 bases lay between the germline ends. The DNA for the CDR3 is TGTGCCAGCAGTGCATTCAACAGGAACACTGAAGCTTTCTTT. Translating it yields CASSAFNRNTEAFF.

The rearrangement uses TRBV5-4 and TRBJ1-6, with unresolved D. Trimming cost V 1 base and J 0 bases, with 8 bases left between them. CDR1 and CDR2 (germline): SGHNT, YYREEE (reference sequence). The CDR3 sequence is 16 residues long. The CDR3 DNA sequence: TGTGCCAGCAGCTTGTTTGAGAGCTCCTATAATTCACCCCTCCACTTT. The encoded protein is CASSLFESSYNSPLHF.

V and J are TRBV28 and TRBJ1-3; D remains ambiguous. Germline V lookup: CDR1 MDHEN, CDR2 SYDVKM. V gave up 3 bases and J gave up 9 bases, with 9 bases separating them. The CDR3 runs 12 residues. Here the CDR3 reads CASSFHGGTIYF. The CDR3 DNA reads TGTGCCAGCAGTTTCCACGGAGGCACCATATATTTT.

V usage is TRBV5-1 and J usage is TRBJ1-2; 9 positions agree with TRBD1. J lost 3 bases, V lost 2 bases, and 5 bases had no gene match. Germline V gene data show CDR1 as SGHRS and CDR2 as YFSETQ. The CDR3 contains 15 residues. The DNA for the CDR3 is TGCGCCAGCAGCTTTCAGAACAGGGGGCACTATGGCTACACCTTC. Its protein is CASSFQNRGHYGYTF. The whole variable domain, remainder taken from reference TRBV5-1 and TRBJ1-2, is KAGVTQTPRYLIKTRGQQVTLSCSPISGHRSVSWYQQTPGQGLQFLFEYFSETQRNKGNFPGRFSGRQFSNSRSEMNVSTLELGDSALYLCASSFQNRGHYGYTFGSGTRLTVV.

The V call is TRBV7-2, the J call TRBJ2-5; D ambiguous. Between the trimmed V and J ends, which lost 2 bases and 2 bases, there was a span of 12 bases. Germline V lookup: CDR1 SGHTA, CDR2 FQGNSA. The CDR3 runs to 15 residues. The CDR3 is CASSLSFGQQETQYF. The CDR3, as DNA: TGTGCCAGCAGCTTATCATTTGGGCAGCAAGAGACCCAGTACTTC.

This chain connects TRBV10-3 to TRBJ2-3; 8 bases are a match to TRBD2. The CDR3 is 16 residues long. Germline V gene sequence: CDR1 ENHRY, CDR2 SYGVKD. V was pared by 10 bases and J by 2 bases, with 14 bases of the junction left unmatched. CDR3 in DNA: TGTGCCAGCGCACTCCCGGGTAGCGGGGCCACAGATACGCAGTATTTT. This encodes CASALPGSGATDTQYF.

This chain uses TRBV7-8 with TRBJ2-1, with a tentative D call TRBD2 (6 bases). The CDR3 runs to 17 residues. Germline CDR1 and CDR2: SGHVS and FQNEAQ. Trimming took off 1 base at V and 9 bases at J, with 22 bases between the two ends. DNA of the CDR3: TGTGCCAGCAGCTTAGGGAGGGAGGACTCGCTCCGGGCTGAGCAGTTCTTC. This codes for CASSLGREDSLRAEQFF.

This clone has just one count. V usage is TRBV4-1 and J usage is TRBJ1-2, with TRBD1 matching 8 bases. The V gene end was trimmed by 8 bases and the J gene end by 3 bases; junction bases not matched to a gene: 5. There are 13 residues in the CDR3. Germline lookup yields CDR1 MGHRA and CDR2 YSYEKL. CDR3 DNA: TGCGCCAGCGGGGCAGGGGGCGACTATGGCTACACCTTC. Translation gives CASGAGGDYGYTF.

The J gene is TRBJ2-3, the V gene TRBV30, with 15 nucleotides matching TRBD2. Germline lookup yields CDR1 GTSNPN and CDR2 SVGIG (reference sequence). The CDR3 length is 15 residues. J lost 2 bases, V lost 6 bases, and 3 bases had no gene match. The CDR3: CACGLAGGPTDTQYF. In DNA form, the CDR3 reads TGTGCCTGTGGACTAGCGGGGGGGCCCACAGATACGCAGTATTTT.

A remark on this clone: A read error may produce the germline difference seen at one junction end. The rearrangement joins TRBV29-1 to TRBJ1-4, with a possible D match to TRBD1 (5 bases). Germline V gene sequence: CDR1 SQVTM, CDR2 ANQGSEA. The CDR3 extends over 13 amino acids. DNA of the CDR3: TGCAGCGTCGAAGTGGGCAGGGCTGAAAAACTGTTTTTT. Protein: CSVEVGRAEKLFF.

The CDR3 reads CASSFLTDSYEQYF. The CDR3 DNA reads as TGCGCCAGCAGCTTTTTAACAGATTCCTACGAGCAGTACTTC. The V call is TRBV5-1, the J call TRBJ2-7; D is undetermined. V dropped 2 bases and J dropped 1 base, with 10 bases sitting between them. CDR3 length: 14 amino acids. Germline V CDR1 and CDR2: SGHRS, YFSETQ.

This clone was counted once. A read error may produce the germline difference seen at one junction end. This CDR3 is CSSRRGESYEQYF. The CDR3 DNA is TGTTCCAGCAGGCGGGGGGAGTCCTACGAGCAGTACTTC. V usage is TRBV7-9 and J usage is TRBJ2-7; 8 bases agree with TRBD2. The V gene's germline CDR1 is SEHNR and CDR2 FQNEAQ (reference sequence). CDR3 length: 13 residues.

This clone was found a few times. The chain combines TRBV7-2 with TRBJ1-1; D perhaps matches TRBD1 (6 bases). Trimming took off 10 bases at V and 3 bases at J, with 12 bases between the two ends. The CDR3 contains 12 residues. CDR1 and CDR2 from the germline V gene are SGHTA and FQGNSA. The CDR3 nucleotides read TGTGCCACGGGACATGGGCACACTGAAGCTTTCTTT. Its protein product is CATGHGHTEAFF.

The chain combines TRBV18 with TRBJ1-2; 9 nucleotides agree with TRBD1. CDR3 length: 15 amino acids. With 5 bases clipped from V and 4 bases from J, the junction kept 8 bases outside the gene matches. Germline V gene data show CDR1 as KGHSH and CDR2 as LQKENI. The CDR3 reads CASSDDSQGAYGYTF. Here the CDR3 DNA reads TGTGCCAGCTCAGACGACTCACAGGGGGCCTATGGCTACACCTTC. Looking up the rest from reference TRBV18 and TRBJ1-2 gives the full variable domain: NAGVMQNPRHLVRRRGQEARLRCSPMKGHSHVYWYRQLPEEGLKFMVYLQKENIIDESGMPKERFSAEFPKEGPSILRIQQVVRGDSAAYFCASSDDSQGAYGYTFGSGTRLTVV.

The chain uses TRBV18 and TRBJ1-4, with 7 bases lining up with TRBD1. J was trimmed by 5 bases and V by 8 bases; bases with no gene match: 11. This CDR3 contains 15 residues. Germline values: CDR1 KGHSH, CDR2 LQKENI. In DNA form, the CDR3 reads TGTGCCAGCGCCCGGGACAGAGTACGAAATGAAAAACTGTTTTTT. This encodes CASARDRVRNEKLFF.